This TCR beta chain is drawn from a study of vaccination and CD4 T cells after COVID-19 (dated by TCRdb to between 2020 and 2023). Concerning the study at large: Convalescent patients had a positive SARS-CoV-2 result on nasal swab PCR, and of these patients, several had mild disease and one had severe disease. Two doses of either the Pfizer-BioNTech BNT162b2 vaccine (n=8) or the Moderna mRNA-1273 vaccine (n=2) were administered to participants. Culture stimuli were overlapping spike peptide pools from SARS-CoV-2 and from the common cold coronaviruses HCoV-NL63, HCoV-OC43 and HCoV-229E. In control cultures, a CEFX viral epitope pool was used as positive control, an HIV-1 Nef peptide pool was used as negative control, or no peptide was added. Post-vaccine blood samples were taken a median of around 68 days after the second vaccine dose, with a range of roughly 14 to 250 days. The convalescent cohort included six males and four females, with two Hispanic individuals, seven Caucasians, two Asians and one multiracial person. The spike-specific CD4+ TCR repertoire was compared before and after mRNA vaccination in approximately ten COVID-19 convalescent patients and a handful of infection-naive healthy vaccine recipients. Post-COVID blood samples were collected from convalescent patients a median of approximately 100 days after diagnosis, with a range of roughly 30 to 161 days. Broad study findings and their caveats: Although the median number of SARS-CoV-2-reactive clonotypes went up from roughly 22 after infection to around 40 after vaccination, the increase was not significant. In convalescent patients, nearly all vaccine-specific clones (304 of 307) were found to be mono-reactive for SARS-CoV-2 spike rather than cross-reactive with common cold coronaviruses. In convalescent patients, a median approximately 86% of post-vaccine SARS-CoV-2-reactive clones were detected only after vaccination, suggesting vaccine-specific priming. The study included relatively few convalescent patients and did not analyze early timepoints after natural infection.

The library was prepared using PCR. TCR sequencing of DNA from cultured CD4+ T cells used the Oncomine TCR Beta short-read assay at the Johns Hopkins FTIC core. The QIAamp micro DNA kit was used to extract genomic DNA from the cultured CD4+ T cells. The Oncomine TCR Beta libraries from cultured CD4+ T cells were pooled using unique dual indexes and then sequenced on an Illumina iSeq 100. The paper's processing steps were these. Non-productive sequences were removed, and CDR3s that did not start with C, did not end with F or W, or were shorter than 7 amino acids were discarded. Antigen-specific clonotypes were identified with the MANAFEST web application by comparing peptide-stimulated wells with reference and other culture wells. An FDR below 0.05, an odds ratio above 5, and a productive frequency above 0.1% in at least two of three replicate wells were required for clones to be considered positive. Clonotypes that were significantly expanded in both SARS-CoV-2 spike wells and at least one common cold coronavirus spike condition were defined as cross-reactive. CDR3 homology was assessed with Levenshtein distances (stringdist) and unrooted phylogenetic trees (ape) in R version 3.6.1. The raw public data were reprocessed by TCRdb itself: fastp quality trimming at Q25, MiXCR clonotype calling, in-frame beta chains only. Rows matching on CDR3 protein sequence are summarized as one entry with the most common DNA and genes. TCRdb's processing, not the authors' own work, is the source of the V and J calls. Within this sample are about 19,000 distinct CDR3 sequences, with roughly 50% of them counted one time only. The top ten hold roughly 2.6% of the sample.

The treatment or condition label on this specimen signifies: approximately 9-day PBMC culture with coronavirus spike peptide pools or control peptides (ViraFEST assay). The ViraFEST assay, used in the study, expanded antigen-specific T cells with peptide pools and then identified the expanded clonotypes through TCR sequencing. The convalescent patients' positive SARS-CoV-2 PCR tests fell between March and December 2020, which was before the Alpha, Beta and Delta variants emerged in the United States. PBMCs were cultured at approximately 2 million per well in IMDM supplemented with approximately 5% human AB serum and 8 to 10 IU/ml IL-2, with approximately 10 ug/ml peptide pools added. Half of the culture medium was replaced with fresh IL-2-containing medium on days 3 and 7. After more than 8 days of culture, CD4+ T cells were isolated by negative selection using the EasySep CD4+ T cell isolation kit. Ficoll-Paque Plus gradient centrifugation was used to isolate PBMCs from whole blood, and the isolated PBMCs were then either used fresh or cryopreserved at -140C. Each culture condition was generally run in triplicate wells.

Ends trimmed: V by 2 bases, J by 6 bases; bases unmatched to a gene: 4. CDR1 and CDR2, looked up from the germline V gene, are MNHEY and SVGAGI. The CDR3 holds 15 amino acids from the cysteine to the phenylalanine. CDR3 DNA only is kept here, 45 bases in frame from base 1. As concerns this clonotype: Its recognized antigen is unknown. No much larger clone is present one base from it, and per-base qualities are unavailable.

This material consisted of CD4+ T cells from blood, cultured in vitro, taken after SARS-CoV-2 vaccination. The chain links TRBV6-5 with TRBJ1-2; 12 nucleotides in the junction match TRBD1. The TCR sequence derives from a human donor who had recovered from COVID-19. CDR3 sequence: CASSYGDRGRDGYTF. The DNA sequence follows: TGTGCCAGCAGTTACGGGGACAGGGGGCGAGATGGCTACACCTTC.